One and the same sample provided the 27 T cell receptor beta chains below, sequenced in a study of blood T cell repertoires in COVID-19. Sequenced by immunoSEQ multiplex PCR; TCRdb stores in-frame clones only, minus some. Here the sample spans 220,000 or so clones, roughly four fifths being singletons. The sequencing input was peripheral blood. Every receptor here comes from a woman in her 30s who had recovered from COVID-19.

The V gene is TRBV18, the J gene TRBJ2-4, with 9 bases matching TRBD1. Per germline, CDR1 KGHSH and CDR2 LQKENI. This CDR3 has 16 amino acids. The ends lost 3 bases at V and 3 bases at J; junction bases unmatched: 6. The CDR3 protein is CASSPRDRVYKNIQYF. The DNA of the CDR3 is TGTGCCAGCTCACCCCGGGACAGGGTTTACAAAAACATTCAGTACTTC.

V gene TRBV30 combines with J gene TRBJ1-4; TRBD1 is a possible D gene (6 bases). The CDR3 has 19 residues. V lost 6 bases and J 3 bases, leaving 29 bases between the germline ends. The germline CDR1 and CDR2 sequences are GTSNPN and SVGIG (reference sequence). CDR3 sequence: CACPLSPQGIHGANEKLFF. Written as DNA, the CDR3 is TGTGCCTGCCCCCTCTCCCCTCAGGGGATCCATGGCGCTAATGAAAAACTGTTTTTT.

The count of this clone is one. The V gene is TRBV2, the J gene TRBJ2-3; 7 bases map to TRBD1. The J segment lost 1 base and the V segment lost 7 bases, leaving 5 bases of the junction unmatched. CDR1 and CDR2 from the germline V gene are SNHLY and FYNNEI. The CDR3 contains 14 residues. In nucleotides, the CDR3 is TGTGCCAGCACCGACGGGACAGGCACAGATACGCAGTATTTT. Protein: CASTDGTGTDTQYF.

The chain couples TRBV2 to TRBJ2-7; D is perhaps TRBD2 (5 bases). V was cut by 6 bases and J by 2 bases, with 8 bases left in between. The V gene's germline CDR1 is SNHLY and CDR2 FYNNEI. The CDR3 is 12 amino acids. CDR3 amino acids: CASRGDPYEQYF. The CDR3 bases are TGTGCCAGCAGGGGAGATCCCTACGAGCAGTACTTC.

The chain has TRBV9 and TRBJ2-3; D is ambiguous. V was pared by 4 bases and J by 6 bases, with 12 bases between. The germline V gene has CDR1 SGDLS and CDR2 YYNGEE. The length of the CDR3 is 13 residues. For the CDR3, the DNA is TGTGCCAGCAGCTTCCTGGTCGCGGATACGCAGTATTTT. Amino acids: CASSFLVADTQYF.

The chain combines TRBV18 with TRBJ1-1; 9 bases are shared with TRBD1. The CDR3 has 13 amino acids. Per the germline V gene, CDR1 is KGHSH and CDR2 is LQKENI. Trimming removed 8 bases from V and 4 bases from J; junction bases left unmatched: 5. CDR3 sequence reads: CASVRDRVTEAFF. The CDR3 region has the DNA TGTGCCAGCGTACGGGACAGGGTCACTGAAGCTTTCTTT.

The chain employs TRBV12-3 or TRBV12-4 and TRBJ2-1; perhaps TRBD1 as D (6 bases). Trimming left V 6 bases short and J 10 bases short, with 13 bases between. The CDR3 is made up of 12 amino acids. The CDR3 DNA sequence: TGTGCCAGCAGGCCCACAGGGCACGAGCAGTTCTTC. Amino acids: CASRPTGHEQFF.

This chain joins TRBV3-1 (or the pseudogene TRBV3-2) and TRBJ1-2; 11 bases are shared with TRBD1. V lost 0 bases, J lost 5 bases, and 8 bases stayed unmatched. Germline V gene sequence: CDR1 LGHDT, CDR2 YNNKEL (reference sequence). The CDR3 spans 17 residues. The CDR3 spells CASSQDVDRGHSYGYTF. The CDR3 DNA is TGTGCCAGCAGCCAAGACGTGGACAGGGGGCATTCGTATGGCTACACCTTC.

CDR3: CASSQGSQNIQYF. CDR3 nucleotides: TGTGCCAGCAGTCAGGGGAGCCAAAACATTCAGTACTTC. The chain couples TRBV2 to TRBJ2-4; TRBD1 might be the D (6 bases). V was cut by 5 bases and J by 5 bases, with 10 bases left in between. The germline V gene encodes CDR1 SNHLY and CDR2 FYNNEI. This CDR3 region has 13 residues.

The chain couples TRBV9 to TRBJ1-1, with a tentative D call TRBD1 (5 bases). V was pared by 2 bases and J by 5 bases, with 13 bases between. The length of the CDR3 is 14 residues. CDR1 is SGDLS, CDR2 YYNGEE, per germline. The CDR3 reads CASSVDGGGTEAFF. The CDR3 nucleotides read TGTGCCAGCAGCGTTGACGGGGGAGGGACTGAAGCTTTCTTT. The full variable domain, completed using reference TRBV9 and TRBJ1-1, is DSGVTQTPKHLITATGQRVTLRCSPRSGDLSVYWYQQSLDQGLQFLIQYYNGEERAKGNILERFSAQQFPDLHSELNLSSLELGDSALYFCASSVDGGGTEAFFGQGTRLTVV.

This rearrangement joins TRBV11-1 to TRBJ2-1, with a tentative D call TRBD1 (6 bases). The V gene lost 5 bases and the J gene lost 0 bases, with 11 bases spanning the gap. CDR3 length equals 15 residues. Looked up from germline, CDR1 is SGHAT and CDR2 is FQDESV (reference sequence). Written as DNA, the CDR3 is TGTGCCAGCAGCACCGGGACACCCTCCTACAATGAGCAGTTCTTC. Translated, it gives CASSTGTPSYNEQFF. Variable domain in full (rest from reference TRBV11-1 and TRBJ2-1): EAEVAQSPRYKITEKSQAVAFWCDPISGHATLYWYRQILGQGPELLVQFQDESVVDDSQLPKDRFSAERLKGVDSTLKIQPAELGDSAMYLCASSTGTPSYNEQFFGPGTRLTVL.

This rearrangement joins TRBV24-1 to TRBJ2-3; maybe TRBD1 (6 bases). The CDR3 is 13 amino acids. V was shortened by 9 bases and J by 1 base, with 10 bases between the two germline ends. Germline V gene lookup returns CDR1 KGHDR and CDR2 SFDVKD. The CDR3 DNA is TGTGCCACCGGGGACATTCGCACAGATACGCAGTATTTT. This sequence encodes CATGDIRTDTQYF.

V gene TRBV6-2 or TRBV6-3 combines with J gene TRBJ1-5; D is unresolved. This CDR3 is 17 amino acids long. Germline V gives CDR1 MNHEY, CDR2 SVGEGT. Trimming took 2 bases from V and 1 from J, leaving 15 bases between them. The DNA of the CDR3 is TGTGCCAGCAGTTACCTCGGAAGAGGGCAAAGCAATCAGCCCCAGCATTTT. Translated: CASSYLGRGQSNQPQHF.

The chain couples TRBV5-5 to TRBJ1-6, with no clear D. With 0 bases removed from V and 9 bases from J, the gap between germline ends came to 7 bases. The CDR3 consists of 13 residues. The germline gives CDR1 SGHKS, CDR2 YYEKEE (reference sequence). Here the CDR3 DNA reads TGTGCCAGCAGCTTGGGGCCGGGTTCACCCCTCCACTTT. It codes for CASSLGPGSPLHF.

Regarding this clone: No DNA is shown, since the ends of the CDR3 on it are uncertain; the CDR3 is the one TCRdb lists. V is TRBV28 and J is TRBJ1-5. CDR1 is MDHEN and CDR2 is SYDVKM in the germline V gene. The CDR3 has 14 amino acids, counting both end residues. CDR3 sequence: CASILGSLNQPQHF.

This clone was seen only once. The genes are TRBV3-1 (or the pseudogene TRBV3-2) and TRBJ2-3, with a weak D call TRBD2 (5 bases). The ends were cut back, 4 bases at V and 1 base at J, with 12 bases in the middle. Germline values: CDR1 LGHDT, CDR2 YNNKEL (reference sequence). The CDR3 totals 15 residues. CDR3 sequence reads: CASSLNRGGTDTQYF. The DNA of the CDR3 is TGTGCCAGCAGCCTGAATCGGGGTGGCACAGATACGCAGTATTTT.

The chain is built from TRBV5-6 and TRBJ2-2; 12 bases are a match to TRBD2. This CDR3 spans 16 amino acids. CDR1 is SGHDT and CDR2 is YYEEEE in the germline V gene. V was clipped by 3 bases and J by 5 bases; unmatched bases: 5. The CDR3 sequence is CASSWGLAGGTGELFF. CDR3 nucleotide sequence: TGTGCCAGCAGCTGGGGACTAGCGGGTGGGACCGGGGAGCTGTTTTTT.

This clone was counted between two and nine times. This rearrangement joins TRBV7-3 to TRBJ2-5, with 8 bases matching TRBD2. With V trimmed by 5 bases and J by 2 bases, 4 bases remained unmatched. The CDR3 is 14 residues long. Germline loops: CDR1 SGHTA, CDR2 FQGTGA. CDR3 loop: CASSRSGTQETQYF. The CDR3 DNA is TGTGCCAGCAGCCGTAGCGGGACTCAAGAGACCCAGTACTTC. Complete variable domain (other parts from reference TRBV7-3 and TRBJ2-5): GAGVSQTPSNKVTEKGKYVELRCDPISGHTALYWYRQSLGQGPEFLIYFQGTGAADDSGLPNDRFFAVRPEGSVSTLKIQRTERGDSAVYLCASSRSGTQETQYFGPGTRLLVL.

This chain joins TRBV7-3 and TRBJ2-1; 10 positions agree with TRBD2. Germline CDR1 and CDR2: SGHTA and FQGTGA. This CDR3 spans 16 amino acids. J gave up 8 bases and V 5 bases, and 12 bases lay outside the gene matches. The CDR3 DNA sequence: TGTGCCAGCAGCGCATTGCTAGCGGGAGTTTCGGATGAGCAGTTCTTC. Translating gives CASSALLAGVSDEQFF.

The chain employs TRBV2 and TRBJ2-5, with D unresolved. This CDR3 has 13 residues. Germline loops: CDR1 SNHLY, CDR2 FYNNEI. V was pared by 4 bases and J by 5 bases, with 11 bases between. The CDR3 sequence is CASSGGRWETQYF. CDR3 nucleotides: TGTGCCAGCAGTGGTGGCAGATGGGAGACCCAGTACTTC. Looking up the rest from reference TRBV2 and TRBJ2-5 gives the full variable domain: EPEVTQTPSHQVTQMGQEVILRCVPISNHLYFYWYRQILGQKVEFLVSFYNNEISEKSEIFDDQFSVERPDGSNFTLKIRSTKLEDSAMYFCASSGGRWETQYFGPGTRLLVL.

About this clone: Other DNA variants within this sample encode the same CDR3. V gene TRBV27 combines with J gene TRBJ1-5; 7 bases map to TRBD1. The CDR3 is 16 residues long. V gave up 2 bases and J gave up 0 bases; unmatched junction bases: 4. The germline gives CDR1 MNHEY, CDR2 SMNVEV (reference sequence). This CDR3 is CASSLGTAYSNQPQHF. The CDR3, as DNA: TGTGCCAGCAGTTTAGGGACAGCGTATAGCAATCAGCCCCAGCATTTT.

This chain uses TRBV6-1 with TRBJ2-7, with D possibly matching TRBD1 (5 bases). The CDR3 sequence is 12 residues long. CDR1 and CDR2 (germline): MNHNS, SASEGT. V was clipped by 0 bases and J by 6 bases, with 6 bases between them. CDR3 nucleotides: TGTGCCAGCAGTGAAGCGGACACCGAGCAGTACTTC. This encodes CASSEADTEQYF.

The rearrangement uses TRBV12-3 or TRBV12-4 and TRBJ2-5; D not certain. This CDR3 region has 12 residues. The V gene lost 1 base and the J gene lost 9 bases, with 9 bases spanning the gap. The CDR3 region is CASSLVLSAQYF. In DNA, the CDR3 is TGTGCCAGCAGTTTAGTTCTCTCGGCCCAGTACTTC.

The chain carries TRBV30 and TRBJ2-1; 11 bases match TRBD2. V lost 5 bases, J lost 3 bases, and 12 bases stayed unmatched. CDR3 size: 17 residues. Germline V gives CDR1 GTSNPN, CDR2 SVGIG (reference sequence). CDR3 region: CAWVGLTSGAIYNEQFF. For the CDR3, the DNA is TGTGCCTGGGTTGGACTGACTAGCGGGGCCATCTACAATGAGCAGTTCTTC.

The chain couples TRBV19 to TRBJ1-1; 10 nucleotides agree with TRBD1. The CDR3 is 15 residues long. Trimming at V came to 2 bases and at J to 5 bases, leaving 5 bases not matched to a gene. The germline CDR1 and CDR2 sequences are LNHDA and SQIVND (reference sequence). Here the CDR3 DNA reads TGTGCCAGTAGTATACGACAGGGGGCGGATACTGAAGCTTTCTTT. Protein product: CASSIRQGADTEAFF.

The chain joins TRBV30 to TRBJ2-7; TRBD1 matches 8 bases. The CDR3 consists of 12 residues. Trimming cost V 5 bases and J 0 bases; bases outside gene matches: 0. Germline V gives CDR1 GTSNPN, CDR2 SVGIG (reference sequence). In DNA, the CDR3 is TGTGCCTGGGGGACAGGCTCCTACGAGCAGTACTTC. Its translation: CAWGTGSYEQYF.

The chain couples TRBV6-5 to TRBJ1-1, with D unclear. Germline lookup yields CDR1 MNHEY and CDR2 SVGAGI. This CDR3 is 13 amino acids long. Trimming removed 5 bases from V and 4 bases from J, with 11 bases in between. Written as DNA, the CDR3 is TGTGCCAGCAGTCCCATGGGGAGCACTGAAGCTTTCTTT. This translates into CASSPMGSTEAFF.